Below, one TCR beta chain is given with its context. Antigen unknown. Sequencing was performed with immunoSEQ multiplex PCR; in TCRdb, only in-frame clones are kept and a portion is missing. The table shows about 30,000 clones, with roughly 89% occurring only once. V lost 2 bases to trimming and J lost 0 bases, with 13 bases between them. This CDR3 region has 16 residues. CDR1 is SGDLS and CDR2 is YYNGEE in the germline V gene. The data originate from a study of regulatory dendritic cells for organ transplantation. Study-level points and caveats: Between individuals, the alloreactive memory CD8+ T cell pool differed considerably. Memory T cells were less diverse than naive, with memory CD8+ most oligoclonal. Among resting subsets, memory CD8+ cells contained the most alloreactive clonotypes.

Memory T cells were CD45RO+, naive were CD45RA+, sorted by FACS. Sequencing used naive CD4+ T cells from blood. Regarding subset: CD45RA+ naive T cells. This TCR was recovered from a human donor in good health. The chain has TRBV9 and TRBJ2-3, with D possibly TRBD2 on 5 matching bases. CDR3 sequence reads: CASSVGSGSSTDTQYF. The CDR3 nucleotides are TGTGCCAGCAGCGTGGGGTCGGGATCTAGCACAGATACGCAGTATTTT.